The 18 T cell receptor beta chains given below trace back to one sample, sequenced in a study of cytotoxic CD8 clonotypes in ibrutinib-treated CLL (dated by TCRdb to the early 2020s). The sample's time point label is to be understood as: around 2 years on ibrutinib. The protocol used for the library was the immunoSEQ multiplex PCR assay. Held by TCRdb, this immuneACCESS table contains in-frame sequences only and omits some clones. Under half of the omission traces to an unresolved V gene where checked; the cause of the rest is unknown. In all, the sample holds 25,000 to 30,000 clones, and over 55% of those were seen once. The ten biggest clones cover roughly 50% of the sample. The material sequenced was PBMCs, taken after 24 months of ibrutinib treatment. These receptors all stem from a human donor with chronic lymphocytic leukemia.

The V call is TRBV25-1, the J call TRBJ2-1; 8 bases map to TRBD1. V was clipped by 5 bases and J by 1 base; unmatched bases: 10. Germline assignment: CDR1 MGHDK and CDR2 SYGVNS. The CDR3 has 17 amino acids. The CDR3 loop is CASSPGTGQKSYNEQFF. The CDR3 DNA reads as TGTGCCAGCAGTCCCGGGACAGGCCAAAAATCCTACAATGAGCAGTTCTTC.

The chain joins TRBV7-8 to TRBJ1-2; the D is unclear. The germline CDR1 and CDR2 sequences are SGHVS and FQNEAQ. The CDR3 runs to 13 residues. The ends were cut back, 5 bases at V and 4 bases at J, with 11 bases in the middle. This chain's CDR3 is CASSKTVGYGYTF. CDR3 DNA sequence: TGTGCCAGCAGCAAGACCGTGGGCTATGGCTACACCTTC.

V gene TRBV6-1 combines with J gene TRBJ1-5, with D unclear. Trimming stripped 5 bases from V and 10 bases from J, with 15 bases between. This CDR3 is built from 13 residues. CDR1 and CDR2 (germline): MNHNS, SASEGT. CDR3: CASSHGVKDPQHF. In DNA, the CDR3 is TGTGCCAGCAGTCACGGGGTTAAAGATCCCCAGCATTTT.

This chain uses TRBV5-7 with TRBJ1-1, with D tentatively TRBD1 (6 bases). TRBV5-7 is an ORF, and what it does is uncertain. The CDR3 runs to 16 residues. The V end was cut by 5 bases, the J end by 5 bases, with 22 bases between. CDR3 in DNA: TGTGCCAGCAGGAATGAGGATGGGACACAGAGGACTGAAGCTTTCTTT. It is translated as CASRNEDGTQRTEAFF.

The chain recombines TRBV28 with TRBJ1-4; 7 positions agree with TRBD1. The ends lost 8 bases at V and 8 bases at J; junction bases unmatched: 14. CDR1 and CDR2 from the germline V gene are MDHEN and SYDVKM. CDR3 length: 15 residues. This CDR3 is CASSSQGGAWEKLFF. The CDR3 DNA follows: TGTGCCAGCTCCTCCCAGGGGGGGGCTTGGGAAAAACTGTTTTTT. Drawing the rest from reference TRBV28 and TRBJ1-4, the complete variable domain is DVKVTQSSRYLVKRTGEKVFLECVQDMDHENMFWYRQDPGLGLRLIYFSYDVKMKEKGDIPEGYSVSREKKERFSLILESASTNQTSMYLCASSSQGGAWEKLFFGSGTQLSVL.

The chain is built from TRBV5-4 and TRBJ2-2, with 7 bases aligning to TRBD2. Germline V gene data show CDR1 as SGHNT and CDR2 as YYREEE (reference sequence). The length of the CDR3 is 16 residues. V lost 4 bases to trimming and J lost 1 base; unmatched junction nucleotides: 7. The CDR3 bases are TGTGCCAGCAGCGAGGTGGGGAGGGGGAACACCGGGGAGCTGTTTTTT. It encodes CASSEVGRGNTGELFF.

Of note for this clone: Germline and junction disagree at one end, which may indicate a read error. The chain is built from TRBV7-7 and TRBJ2-7; the D gene could be TRBD1 or TRBD2 (6 bases each). The germline V gene encodes CDR1 SSHAT and CDR2 FNYEAQ (reference sequence). This CDR3 spans 13 amino acids. DNA of the CDR3: TGTGCTAGCAGCTTAGCCCGGGGGCTAGAGCAGTACTTC. This translates into CASSLARGLEQYF.

This chain connects TRBV5-1 to TRBJ2-3; D is ambiguous. The V gene's germline CDR1 is SGHRS and CDR2 YFSETQ. This CDR3 region has 13 residues. Trimming shortened V by 0 bases and J by 1 base, and 3 bases separated the two germline ends. CDR3 residues: CASSLGGTDTQYF. The CDR3 bases are TGCGCCAGCAGCTTGGGGGGCACAGATACGCAGTATTTT.

The CDR3 is CASSQEGMGWDEQFF. CDR3 nucleotide sequence: TGTGCCAGCAGCCAAGAAGGTATGGGGTGGGATGAGCAGTTCTTC. The J gene is TRBJ2-1, the V gene TRBV14, with no clear D. The V end lost 0 bases, the J end lost 8 bases, and 14 bases lay between the germline ends. The CDR3 is 15 residues long. CDR1 is SGHDN, CDR2 FVKESK, per germline.

V gene TRBV6-6 combines with J gene TRBJ2-5, with 8 bases aligning to TRBD2. Germline V gives CDR1 MNHNY, CDR2 SVGAGI (reference sequence). This CDR3 has 14 amino acids. V was clipped by 5 bases and J by 7 bases; unmatched bases: 9. The CDR3 protein is CASSPRGGSWTQYF. The CDR3 DNA is TGTGCCAGCAGTCCCCGGGGGGGATCATGGACCCAGTACTTC.

This clone is a singleton in its sample. This rearrangement joins TRBV30 to TRBJ2-7, with 8 bases aligning to TRBD1. V lost 3 bases, J lost 2 bases, and 0 bases stayed unmatched. This CDR3 contains 12 residues. Looked up from germline, CDR1 is GTSNPN and CDR2 is SVGIG (reference sequence). CDR3 region: CAWRTGAYEQYF. CDR3 DNA: TGTGCCTGGAGGACAGGGGCCTACGAGCAGTACTTC.

The gene calls are TRBV7-6 and TRBJ2-7; 8 bases agree with TRBD1. The germline gives CDR1 SGHVS, CDR2 FNYEAQ. V was pared by 6 bases and J by 7 bases, with 23 bases of the junction left unmatched. The CDR3 loop spans 18 amino acids. Here the CDR3 reads CASRCSHPGGVGAREQYF. CDR3 DNA sequence: TGTGCCAGCAGATGTTCCCATCCAGGGGGCGTAGGGGCCCGGGAGCAGTACTTC.

The chain couples TRBV6-5 to TRBJ2-7; a possible D gene is TRBD1 (6 bases). The CDR3 is 15 amino acids. Between the trimmed V and J ends, which lost 6 bases and 1 base, there was a span of 16 bases. CDR1 MNHEY and CDR2 SVGAGI come from the germline V gene. The CDR3 here is CASRWTASLSYEQYF. The CDR3 coding sequence is TGTGCCAGCAGGTGGACAGCTTCCTTATCCTACGAGCAGTACTTC.

Only a few counts were recorded for this clone. The junction differs from germline at one of its ends, possibly a read error. The chain links TRBV7-7 to TRBJ1-6, with TRBD1 identical over 11 bases. The V gene's germline CDR1 is SSHAT and CDR2 FNYEAQ (reference sequence). The CDR3 covers 16 residues. The CDR3 DNA is TGTGCTAGCAGCTCCCATCCGGGACAGGGGGTGGCACCCCTCCACTTT. This codes for CASSSHPGQGVAPLHF.

This chain joins TRBV9 and TRBJ2-5, with a tentative D call TRBD2 (6 bases). Trimming shortened V by 0 bases and J by 2 bases, and 8 bases separated the two germline ends. The CDR3 runs to 14 residues. Germline V gives CDR1 SGDLS, CDR2 YYNGEE. The CDR3: CASSVGGGQETQYF. The CDR3 DNA follows: TGTGCCAGCAGCGTAGGTGGGGGGCAAGAGACCCAGTACTTC.

The CDR3 here is CASSSYGELNQPQHF. Written as DNA, the CDR3 is TGTGCCAGCAGCTCGTACGGGGAATTGAATCAGCCCCAGCATTTT. The chain links TRBV5-8 to TRBJ1-5; no reliable D call. CDR3 length equals 15 residues. The germline V gene has CDR1 SGHTS and CDR2 YDEGEE. Deletions cut 3 bases from V and 4 bases from J, with 14 bases between.

This clone was counted once. The chain links TRBV9 to TRBJ1-4; 10 bases agree with TRBD1. CDR3 size: 16 residues. After removal of 4 bases from V and 5 bases from J, the junction contained 8 bases not matched to a gene. CDR1 is SGDLS, CDR2 YYNGEE, per germline. The CDR3 loop reads CASSPRPTGGNEKLFF. The CDR3 DNA sequence: TGTGCCAGCAGCCCACGCCCGACAGGGGGCAATGAAAAACTGTTTTTT.

V is TRBV19 and J is TRBJ2-3; 11 nucleotides match TRBD1. The ends lost 5 bases at V and 4 bases at J; junction bases unmatched: 8. The germline V gene encodes CDR1 LNHDA and CDR2 SQIVND (reference sequence). This CDR3 is built from 16 residues. The CDR3 DNA follows: TGTGCCAGTAGTTTTATACCGGGACAGGGGGCAGATACGCAGTATTTT. Protein sequence: CASSFIPGQGADTQYF.